These T cell receptor beta chains were read from a single sample in a study of vaccination and CD4 T cells after COVID-19. TCRdb re-analysed the PCR reads in MiXCR, keeping a single row per CDR3 protein. The sample yields some 25,000 distinct CDR3 sequences, under 40% seen once. These receptors are not linked to any known antigen. The sequencing used CD4+ T cells from blood, cultured in vitro, collected about 7 months after SARS-CoV-2 vaccination. These receptors came from a human donor who had recovered from COVID-19. Each CDR3 is given with its conserved first and last residue. A D gene is named only where the DNA matches it firmly. Only some rows state a clone size, as once, few, many or a class for expanded clones.

D: NA; J: TRBJ1-1; V: TRBV20-1; size: NA; DNA: TGCAGTGCTCGACACAGGGTCTTGAACACTGAAGCTTTCTTT; CDR3: CSARHRVLNTEAFF
D: NA; J: TRBJ2-6; V: TRBV6-4; size: few; DNA: TGTGCCAGCAGTGACTCCAGCTCTGGGGCCAACGTCCTGACTTTC; CDR3: CASSDSSSGANVLTF
D: NA; J: TRBJ1-5; V: TRBV6-1; size: large; DNA: TGTGCCAGCAGTGTAGGTTTGGATCAGCCCCAGCATTTT; CDR3: CASSVGLDQPQHF
D: TRBD2; J: TRBJ2-1; V: TRBV6-2/TRBV6-3; size: few; DNA: TGTGCCAGCGCGGGACTAGCGCTATACAATGAGCAGTTCTTC; CDR3: CASAGLALYNEQFF
D: NA; J: TRBJ1-1; V: TRBV20-1; size: NA; DNA: TGCAGTGCTAGATCACCGGGACAGAACACTGAAGCTTTCTTT; CDR3: CSARSPGQNTEAFF
D: NA; J: TRBJ2-5; V: TRBV7-9; size: NA; DNA: TGTGCCAGCAGCCCCGCAAAAGAGACCCAGTACTTC; CDR3: CASSPAKETQYF
D: TRBD1; J: TRBJ2-7; V: TRBV12-3/TRBV12-4; size: NA; DNA: TGTGCCAGCAGCCCTGACAGGGGGCGAGGCTACGAGCAGTACTTC; CDR3: CASSPDRGRGYEQYF
D: NA; J: TRBJ2-1; V: TRBV20-1; size: few; DNA: TGCAGTGCTCCAGCAGCAGGGATTGAGCAGTTCTTC; CDR3: CSAPAAGIEQFF
D: NA; J: TRBJ2-5; V: TRBV20-1; size: medium-sized; DNA: TGCAGTGCTAGCGGTCCAGGGGAGACCCAGTACTTC; CDR3: CSASGPGETQYF
D: TRBD2; J: TRBJ2-5; V: TRBV7-9; size: NA; DNA: TGTGCCAGCAACCCCCCCAGGGCTAGCGGAAAAGAGACCCAGTACTTC; CDR3: CASNPPRASGKETQYF
D: NA; J: TRBJ2-6; V: TRBV5-8; size: once; DNA: TGTGCCTGGGGCCGGGGCGTTGTTCGTGGGGCCAACGTCCTGACTTTC; CDR3: CAWGRGVVRGANVLTF
D: NA; J: TRBJ2-7; V: TRBV5-4; size: NA; DNA: TGTGCCAGCAGCTTGGACATCTCCTACGAGCAGTACTTC; CDR3: CASSLDISYEQYF
D: NA; J: TRBJ2-5; V: TRBV28; size: few; DNA: TGTGCCAGCAGCACCGGGTGGAAGGAGACCCAGTACTTC; CDR3: CASSTGWKETQYF
D: NA; J: TRBJ1-1; V: TRBV19; size: few; DNA: TGTGCCAGTAGTATATTACCGACAGGACGCACTGAAGCTTTCTTT; CDR3: CASSILPTGRTEAFF
D: TRBD2; J: TRBJ2-7; V: TRBV7-8; size: NA; DNA: TGTGCCAACAGCCACGGTGGACTAGCCAGCTCCTACGAGCAGTACTTC; CDR3: CANSHGGLASSYEQYF
D: NA; J: TRBJ2-2; V: TRBV20-1; size: NA; DNA: TGCAGTGCTCCCATCGGTTCCGTAGTTGGCGGGGAGCTGTTTTTT; CDR3: CSAPIGSVVGGELFF
D: NA; J: TRBJ2-7; V: TRBV6-1; size: NA; DNA: TGTGCCAGCATCGGGCCACCATCCTACGAGCAGTACTTC; CDR3: CASIGPPSYEQYF
D: TRBD2; J: TRBJ2-5; V: TRBV27; size: medium-sized; DNA: TGTGCCAGCAGGACTAGCGCTCAAGAGACCCAGTACTTC; CDR3: CASRTSAQETQYF
D: NA; J: TRBJ2-5; V: TRBV7-2; size: NA; DNA: TGTGCCAGCAGCTTAGTGGGAGAGACCCAGTACTTC; CDR3: CASSLVGETQYF
D: NA; J: TRBJ2-7; V: TRBV19; size: NA; DNA: TGTGCCAGTACCCCTCGGATCTACGAGCAGTACTTC; CDR3: CASTPRIYEQYF
D: NA; J: TRBJ1-2; V: TRBV20-1; size: few; DNA: TGCAGTGCTAGGCCCTATGGGCAGGACGGCTACACCTTC; CDR3: CSARPYGQDGYTF
D: NA; J: TRBJ2-3; V: TRBV20-1; size: NA; DNA: TGCAGTGCGTTCTGGGGGATCACAGATACGCAGTATTTT; CDR3: CSAFWGITDTQYF
D: TRBD1; J: TRBJ2-6; V: TRBV10-3; size: NA; DNA: TGTGCCATCAGTGAAACGACAGGGGGATCGTCTGGGGCCAACGTCCTGACTTTC; CDR3: CAISETTGGSSGANVLTF
D: TRBD1; J: TRBJ1-1; V: TRBV19; size: NA; DNA: TGTGCCAGTAGTATCATGGACAGGGGTGCCATTGAAGCTTTCTTT; CDR3: CASSIMDRGAIEAFF
D: NA; J: TRBJ1-5; V: TRBV19; size: few; DNA: TGTGCCAGTAGGCCCAGGGGAGGGAGCAATCAGCCCCAGCATTTT; CDR3: CASRPRGGSNQPQHF
D: TRBD2; J: TRBJ2-7; V: TRBV6-2/TRBV6-3; size: NA; DNA: TGTGCCAGCACCTCCCCGGGACTAGCGGCCAGAACCTACGAGCAGTACTTC; CDR3: CASTSPGLAARTYEQYF
D: NA; J: TRBJ2-3; V: TRBV20-1; size: few; DNA: TGCAGTGCTAGAGATCTTGCCACAGATACGCAGTATTTT; CDR3: CSARDLATDTQYF
D: NA; J: TRBJ1-6; V: TRBV30; size: once; DNA: TGTGCCTGGAGTTCAACCGCCCAGGCGTCCTATAATTCACCCCTCCACTTT; CDR3: CAWSSTAQASYNSPLHF
D: NA; J: TRBJ2-5; V: TRBV20-1; size: medium-sized; DNA: TGCAGTGCAGCGGGACAAACACAAGAGACCCAGTACTTC; CDR3: CSAAGQTQETQYF
D: TRBD2; J: TRBJ2-1; V: TRBV6-1; size: NA; DNA: TGTGCCAGCGCCCGGACTAGCGGATACAATGAGCAGTTCTTC; CDR3: CASARTSGYNEQFF
D: NA; J: TRBJ2-6; V: TRBV15; size: few; DNA: TGTGCCACCAAGCCCTCTGGGGCCAACGTCCTGACTTTC; CDR3: CATKPSGANVLTF
D: NA; J: TRBJ1-2; V: TRBV25-1; size: NA; DNA: TGTGCCAGCAGTGACGGACAGCGGTACTATGGCTACACCTTC; CDR3: CASSDGQRYYGYTF
D: NA; J: TRBJ2-7; V: TRBV20-1; size: few; DNA: TGCAGTGCCAGGGTGGGCGGACCGACCTACGAGCAGTACTTC; CDR3: CSARVGGPTYEQYF
D: TRBD2; J: TRBJ2-3; V: TRBV7-3; size: medium-sized; DNA: TGTGCCAGCAGCCCTCTAGCGGGAACAGATACGCAGTATTTT; CDR3: CASSPLAGTDTQYF
D: NA; J: TRBJ2-5; V: TRBV15; size: NA; DNA: TGTGCCACCAGCAGAGATAGGGGCCCCCAAGAGACCCAGTACTTC; CDR3: CATSRDRGPQETQYF